This TCR beta chain was documented in a study of breast tumors, draining lymph nodes, adjacent tissues. Study-level findings and limits: Most tumor T cells seemingly derive from lymph node, then expand in tumor. The lymph node origin of tumor T cells was framed as consistent with a hypothesis, not demonstrated.

Samples came from axillary lymph nodes draining the breast cancer. The V and J ends lost 5 bases and 2 bases, in that order; junction bases with no gene match: 6. Germline CDR1 and CDR2: SGHRS and YFSETQ. The CDR3 spans 14 residues. As concerns this clonotype: Its antigen remains unidentified.

TCRdb analysed the multiplex PCR reads with MiXCR anew, one entry per CDR3 protein. This sample has over 200,000 distinct CDR3 sequences, with about 30% found just once. The chain combines TRBV5-1 with TRBJ2-7, with 8 bases lining up with TRBD1. The TCR was taken from a female donor with breast cancer. Some clones in this sample may be carry-over from other donors' samples. Sequencing was done on a sample of axillary lymph node tissue. This CDR3 is CASSTGQGPYEQYF. The CDR3 bases are TGCGCCAGCAGTACCGGACAGGGACCCTACGAGCAGTACTTC.